A selection of T cell receptor beta chains follows, all from one sample in a study of T cells in Graves' hyperthyroidism and ophthalmopathy. TCRdb re-derived calls from the multiplex PCR reads in MiXCR, one entry per CDR3 protein. The sample consists of a few hundred thousand distinct CDR3 sequences, roughly 15% of them appearing once. Sequencing was performed on blood. These receptors originate from a young woman with Graves' hyperthyroidism. Each CDR3 is given with its conserved first and last residue. The D gene is left open where the match is weak. Size is omitted from some rows. Given values are once, few, many or a class for expanded clones.

TRBJ1-1	.	.	TRBV6-1	CASSELAGDTEAFF	TGTGCCAGCAGTGAACTGGCGGGGGACACTGAAGCTTTCTTT
TRBJ2-7	many	TRBD1	TRBV2	CASSDDWTGNEQYF	TGTGCCAGCAGCGATGATTGGACAGGGAACGAGCAGTACTTC
TRBJ2-5	few	.	TRBV5-1	CASRRLLQETQYF	TGCGCCAGCAGACGACTCCTCCAAGAGACCCAGTACTTC
TRBJ2-7	.	.	TRBV20-1	CSARDVWASHEQYF	TGCAGTGCTAGAGATGTTTGGGCTAGCCACGAGCAGTACTTC
TRBJ1-1	many	.	TRBV7-6	CASSPPAGNTEAFF	TGTGCCAGCAGCCCCCCGGCGGGAAACACTGAAGCTTTCTTT
TRBJ2-1	few	TRBD2	TRBV9	CASSVQTGTSGRLRGNEQFF	TGTGCCAGCAGCGTTCAGACCGGGACTAGCGGGAGGTTACGGGGCAATGAGCAGTTCTTC
TRBJ2-5	many	.	TRBV20-1	CSARVPGSQGETQYF	TGCAGTGCTAGAGTTCCGGGGTCCCAGGGGGAGACCCAGTACTTC
TRBJ2-5	.	.	TRBV4-1	CASSQDHGTYETQYF	TGCGCCAGCAGCCAAGATCATGGAACCTATGAGACCCAGTACTTC
TRBJ2-5	many	TRBD2	TRBV5-1	CASRGTSGRRMYETQYF	TGCGCCAGCAGAGGGACTAGCGGGAGAAGGATGTACGAGACCCAGTACTTC
TRBJ2-7	few	TRBD2	TRBV27	CASSLTVAGDGQYF	TGTGCCAGCAGTTTAACGGTAGCGGGAGACGGGCAGTACTTC
TRBJ1-2	many	TRBD1	TRBV11-2	CASVGQPNYGYTF	TGTGCCAGTGTGGGACAGCCTAACTATGGCTACACCTTC
TRBJ1-3	many	TRBD1	TRBV12-3/TRBV12-4	CASIQSAGTGGNTIYF	TGTGCCAGCATTCAAAGTGCCGGGACAGGGGGCAACACCATATATTTT
TRBJ2-1	.	.	TRBV5-1	CASGSIYNNEQFF	TGCGCCAGCGGCAGCATATACAACAATGAGCAGTTCTTC
TRBJ2-7	.	TRBD2	TRBV20-1	CSARSPGTTNPNEQYF	TGCAGTGCTAGATCCCCCGGGACTACCAACCCCAACGAGCAGTACTTC
TRBJ2-1	many	.	TRBV7-7	CASSSNRGNEQFF	TGTGCTAGCAGCTCCAATAGAGGGAATGAGCAGTTCTTC
TRBJ2-7	few	.	TRBV4-2	CASSQVSVGEFIEQYF	TGTGCCAGCAGCCAAGTTTCAGTCGGGGAGTTTATCGAGCAGTACTTC
TRBJ2-1	many	TRBD2	TRBV7-3	CASSPGLAGEAYNEQFF	TGTGCCAGCAGCCCCGGACTAGCGGGAGAGGCGTACAATGAGCAGTTCTTC
TRBJ2-5	many	.	TRBV2	CASTRGKAKETQYF	TGTGCCAGCACCCGGGGCAAGGCAAAAGAGACCCAGTACTTC
TRBJ2-1	many	.	TRBV24-1	CATSDLKSWGNYNEQFF	TGTGCCACCAGTGATTTGAAGTCCTGGGGCAATTACAATGAGCAGTTCTTC
TRBJ1-2	.	.	TRBV2	CASSDADRGYTF	TGTGCCAGCAGTGACGCGGACCGGGGCTACACCTTC
TRBJ1-5	.	.	TRBV5-1	CASSDGPGQPQHF	TGCGCCAGCAGCGATGGGCCTGGGCAGCCCCAGCATTTT
TRBJ2-3	many	.	TRBV11-2	CASSFGTPGSGIDTQYF	TGTGCCAGCAGCTTTGGGACCCCGGGATCGGGGATAGATACGCAGTATTTT
TRBJ1-5	many	TRBD1	TRBV6-1	CASSETGGQPQHF	TGTGCCAGCAGCGAAACAGGGGGTCAGCCCCAGCATTTT
TRBJ2-7	many	.	TRBV28	CASSLLAPEGYEQYF	TGTGCCAGCAGTTTATTGGCCCCCGAGGGCTACGAGCAGTACTTC
TRBJ1-4	many	.	TRBV28	CASSLQAPLNEKLFF	TGTGCCAGCAGTTTACAGGCGCCATTAAATGAAAAACTGTTTTTT
TRBJ2-2	.	.	TRBV27	CASSPVSGELFF	TGTGCCAGCAGTCCCGTCTCCGGGGAGCTGTTTTTT
TRBJ2-7	many	TRBD1	TRBV12-3/TRBV12-4	CASSLGGQVPYEQYF	TGTGCCAGCAGTTTAGGAGGACAGGTACCCTACGAGCAGTACTTC
TRBJ2-7	many	.	TRBV20-1	CSARDQRAYEQYF	TGCAGTGCGCGGGACCAGCGGGCCTACGAGCAGTACTTC
TRBJ1-2	many	.	TRBV28	CASSFEGYGYTF	TGTGCCAGCAGTTTCGAGGGCTATGGCTACACCTTC
TRBJ2-1	many	.	TRBV11-2	CASSLERWQSVYNEQFF	TGTGCCAGCAGCTTAGAACGTTGGCAGTCAGTATACAATGAGCAGTTCTTC
TRBJ2-7	many	TRBD2	TRBV28	CASRGTSGSYSAYEQYF	TGTGCCAGCAGGGGGACTAGCGGGAGTTACAGCGCCTACGAGCAGTACTTC
TRBJ1-5	many	TRBD1	TRBV6-1	CASSLGQALNQPQHF	TGTGCCAGCAGTTTAGGACAGGCGCTCAATCAGCCCCAGCATTTT
TRBJ2-1	few	TRBD1	TRBV14	CASSQTGNDEQFF	TGTGCCAGCAGCCAGACAGGGAACGATGAGCAGTTCTTC
TRBJ2-5	few	TRBD2	TRBV4-3	CASSPSGSWAETQYF	TGCGCCAGCAGTCCTAGCGGGAGTTGGGCAGAGACCCAGTACTTC
TRBJ2-2	many	.	TRBV7-3	CASSPRSASNTGELFF	TGTGCCAGCAGCCCCCGATCCGCGTCGAACACCGGGGAGCTGTTTTTT
TRBJ2-2	many	.	TRBV30	CAWSVSRGTALNTGELFF	TGTGCCTGGAGTGTATCTCGGGGGACCGCGTTGAACACCGGGGAGCTGTTTTTT
TRBJ2-3	many	.	TRBV5-1	CASSLRGFSTDTQYF	TGCGCCAGCAGCTTGCGCGGGTTTAGCACAGATACGCAGTATTTT
TRBJ2-1	.	.	TRBV11-2	CASSLDGPNEQFF	TGTGCCAGCAGCTTAGATGGTCCCAATGAGCAGTTCTTC
TRBJ1-1	many	TRBD1	TRBV5-6	CASSLWGTDVRTEAFF	TGTGCCAGCAGCTTGTGGGGGACAGACGTTCGCACTGAAGCTTTCTTT